This T cell receptor beta chain was captured by sequencing in a study of T cells after yellow fever vaccination. Study overall: Preparation of the low-cell-number fractions used SMART-Seq v4 Ultra Low Input.

The study, taken as a whole, reports: Few clonotypes appeared in both CD4 and CD8 compartments.

Judged by abundance, this clonotype is medium-sized (0.01 to 0.1%). Its matching antigen is unknown. For TCR, cDNA came from 5'RACE template switching, which added a universal primer site and UMIs. TCRdb reprocessed the 5' RACE reads with MiXCR, giving one entry per CDR3 protein. The data hold about 350,000 distinct CDR3 sequences, with around 10% observed a single time. The TCR comes from a man aged 18 to 29 who received the YFV17D yellow fever vaccine. The specimen was PBMCs, collected on the day of the first yellow fever vaccination.

CDR3 bases: TGTGCCAGCAGTGCCGGCACCAGTGATCAAGAGACCCAGTACTTC. Encoded protein: CASSAGTSDQETQYF. The rearrangement links TRBV6-2 or TRBV6-3 to TRBJ2-5; D is uncertain. Trimming took 5 bases from V and 2 from J, leaving 15 bases between them. Germline CDR1 and CDR2: MNHEY and SVGEGT. The CDR3 sequence is 15 residues long.